Included here is one T cell receptor (beta chain) sequence, with context. This sample is drawn from a study of T cell changes during pregnancy in multiple sclerosis. V was clipped by 0 bases and J by 2 bases, with 12 bases between them. CDR1 and CDR2 (germline): MNHEY, SMNVEV (reference sequence). The CDR3 extends over 16 amino acids. TCRdb's table, derived via immunoSEQ multiplex PCR, lists solely in-frame clones and lacks some. This sample yields 50,000 to 60,000 clones, of which approximately 90% are seen a single time; around 0.57% belongs to the top ten. The V call is TRBV27, the J call TRBJ2-3; D might be TRBD1 (5 bases). The sequence was collected from a female donor with multiple sclerosis, enrolled in a pregnancy study. Sample: CD4+ T cells from peripheral blood mononuclear cells, taken in the first trimester of pregnancy. CDR3: CASSLSSGHSTDTQYF. CDR3 nucleotide sequence: TGTGCCAGCAGTTTATCGTCAGGGCATTCCACAGATACGCAGTATTTT.